The 30 T cell receptor beta chains listed next were all sequenced from one sample in a study of spatial heterogeneity in lung cancer. Time point of the sample: blood at routine non-recurrence follow-up after resection. No cells were sorted before sequencing. The whole RNA sequenced was extracted from tumor, nontumor lung or frozen PBMC. Each CDR3 protein is one row after TCRdb ran MiXCR on the 5' RACE reads. Among 25,000 to 30,000 distinct CDR3 sequences listed, 6% were seen once. The sample in question was PBMCs, obtained at follow-up. The receptor set was obtained from a male donor with early-stage non-small cell lung cancer.

This clonotype has ten or more counts. The rearrangement uses TRBV7-8 and TRBJ1-1, with unresolved D. The CDR3 contains 11 residues. Trimming cost V 2 bases and J 4 bases, with 2 bases left between them. The germline V gene encodes CDR1 SGHVS and CDR2 FQNEAQ. The CDR3 region is CASSLRTEAFF. The CDR3 nucleotides read TGTGCCAGCAGCTTACGCACTGAAGCTTTCTTT.

V and J are TRBV18 and TRBJ2-3; TRBD1 might be the D (5 bases). The CDR3 is made up of 16 amino acids. Germline V lookup: CDR1 KGHSH, CDR2 LQKENI. V was shortened by 3 bases and J by 0 bases, with 13 bases between the two germline ends. CDR3: CASSPVEQESTDTQYF. DNA for the CDR3: TGTGCCAGCTCACCGGTCGAACAGGAAAGCACAGATACGCAGTATTTT. Full variable domain (missing parts from reference TRBV18 and TRBJ2-3): NAGVMQNPRHLVRRRGQEARLRCSPMKGHSHVYWYRQLPEEGLKFMVYLQKENIIDESGMPKERFSAEFPKEGPSILRIQQVVRGDSAAYFCASSPVEQESTDTQYFGPGTRLTVL.

This clonotype was counted at least ten times. V and J are TRBV6-1 and TRBJ1-5; D remains ambiguous. Germline V gives CDR1 MNHNS, CDR2 SASEGT. The CDR3 has 13 residues. V shed 5 bases and J shed 9 bases, with 14 bases lying between them. The CDR3 protein is CASSRGSEVPQHF. Written as DNA, the CDR3 is TGTGCCAGCAGTCGCGGTTCCGAGGTGCCCCAGCATTTT.

This clonotype was counted ten times or more. This rearrangement joins TRBV7-2 to TRBJ2-1; 10 bases are a match to TRBD2. Trimming removed 1 base from V and 2 bases from J; junction bases left unmatched: 2. There are 16 residues in the CDR3. Germline lookup yields CDR1 SGHTA and CDR2 FQGNSA. Here the CDR3 reads CASSLGTSGTYNEQFF. The CDR3 DNA is TGTGCCAGCAGCTTAGGAACTAGCGGGACCTACAATGAGCAGTTCTTC. The whole variable domain, remainder taken from reference TRBV7-2 and TRBJ2-1, is GAGVSQSPSNKVTEKGKDVELRCDPISGHTALYWYRQSLGQGLEFLIYFQGNSAPDKSGLPSDRFSAERTGGSVSTLTIQRTQQEDSAVYLCASSLGTSGTYNEQFFGPGTRLTVL.

In this sample, this clonotype turned up many times. The genes are TRBV5-1 and TRBJ2-5; 10 nucleotides match TRBD1. The CDR3 runs 15 residues. Trimming removed 4 bases from V and 5 bases from J; junction bases left unmatched: 8. CDR1 is SGHRS and CDR2 is YFSETQ in the germline V gene. The chain's CDR3 is CASSIQGQGRETQYF. The CDR3 DNA sequence: TGCGCCAGCAGCATCCAGGGACAGGGGCGGGAGACCCAGTACTTC.

This clonotype appeared a few times. This chain links TRBV7-2 with TRBJ2-1, with 8 positions matching TRBD1. CDR1 is SGHTA and CDR2 is FQGNSA in the germline V gene. The CDR3 consists of 17 residues. V dropped 5 bases and J dropped 0; count of bases not matched to a gene: 9. In DNA form, the CDR3 reads TGTGCCAGCAGCATAGAGACAGGGGTCAACTCCTACAATGAGCAGTTCTTC. Translated: CASSIETGVNSYNEQFF.

This clonotype was found a few times. CDR3: CASSARQNSNYGYTF. The CDR3 DNA is TGTGCCAGCTCCGCCAGACAGAATTCTAACTATGGCTACACCTTC. The chain uses TRBV2 and TRBJ1-2; TRBD1 might be the D (5 bases). CDR3 length: 15 amino acids. The V end was cut by 8 bases, the J end by 0 bases, with 16 bases between. Germline lookup yields CDR1 SNHLY and CDR2 FYNNEI. Full variable domain (outside the CDR3, taken from reference TRBV2 and TRBJ1-2): EPEVTQTPSHQVTQMGQEVILRCVPISNHLYFYWYRQILGQKVEFLVSFYNNEISEKSEIFDDQFSVERPDGSNFTLKIRSTKLEDSAMYFCASSARQNSNYGYTFGSGTRLTVV.

This clonotype was detected only a few times. This rearrangement joins TRBV6-5 to TRBJ2-1, with TRBD2 identical over 10 bases. From germline, CDR1 is MNHEY and CDR2 SVGAGI. J gave up 7 bases and V 6 bases, and 6 bases lay outside the gene matches. CDR3 length: 14 amino acids. CDR3 protein: CASSWSGRGNEQFF. The DNA for the CDR3 is TGTGCCAGCAGCTGGAGCGGGAGGGGGAATGAGCAGTTCTTC.

The rearrangement links TRBV27 to TRBJ1-1; D gene unclear. The CDR3 sequence is 13 residues long. V dropped 0 bases and J dropped 8 bases, with 10 bases sitting between them. CDR1 is MNHEY, CDR2 SMNVEV, per germline (reference sequence). DNA of the CDR3: TGTGCCAGCAGTTTATCGAGGACCAGGGAAGCTTTCTTT. Amino acid sequence: CASSLSRTREAFF.

This clonotype came up many times. The CDR3 nucleotides are TGTGCCAGCAGCTTTCTAGCGGGAGGAACAGATACGCAGTATTTT. This encodes CASSFLAGGTDTQYF. The V gene is TRBV7-2, the J gene TRBJ2-3, with TRBD2 matching over 11 bases. Germline CDR1 is SGHTA and CDR2 is FQGNSA. The V and J ends lost 3 bases and 3 bases, in that order; junction bases with no gene match: 2. The CDR3 extends over 15 amino acids.

The chain joins TRBV7-7 to TRBJ2-5, with D tentatively TRBD2 (5 bases). The CDR3 extends over 13 amino acids. CDR1 is SSHAT, CDR2 FNYEAQ, per germline (reference sequence). CDR3 coding DNA: TGTGCTAGCTCGGGCGAGGGCAGCGAGACCCAGTACTTC. Protein sequence: CASSGEGSETQYF.

The V gene is TRBV27, the J gene TRBJ2-1; 9 bases map to TRBD1. Trimming cost V 4 bases and J 5 bases; bases outside gene matches: 6. From germline, CDR1 is MNHEY and CDR2 SMNVEV (reference sequence). The CDR3 runs to 15 residues. CDR3 bases: TGTGCCAGCAGTTCTCAGGGACAGGGCCACAATGAGCAGTTCTTC. It specifies CASSSQGQGHNEQFF.

This clonotype came up many times. V gene TRBV2 combines with J gene TRBJ1-2, with 9 bases fitting TRBD1. V lost 5 bases to trimming and J lost 10 bases; unmatched junction nucleotides: 11. CDR3 length: 14 amino acids. Germline V lookup: CDR1 SNHLY, CDR2 FYNNEI. The CDR3 protein is CASSTGTGRFVYTF. CDR3 nucleotide sequence: TGTGCCAGCAGTACCGGGACAGGGAGGTTTGTCTACACCTTC.

This clonotype was found many times. The genes are TRBV9 and TRBJ2-5; D gene unclear. In germline, CDR1 is SGDLS, CDR2 YYNGEE. V was shortened by 0 bases and J by 6 bases, with 3 bases between the two germline ends. The CDR3 is 11 residues long. CDR3 sequence reads: CASSVGKTQYF. DNA of the CDR3: TGTGCCAGCAGCGTAGGAAAGACCCAGTACTTC.

In its sample, this clonotype was seen many times. The gene calls are TRBV20-1 and TRBJ1-2, with a weak D call TRBD1 (6 bases). The CDR3 runs 11 residues. V was cut by 3 bases and J by 7 bases, with 9 bases left in between. The germline V gene has CDR1 DFQATT and CDR2 SNEGSKA (reference sequence). Here the CDR3 reads CSASVGGGYTF. The CDR3 DNA reads TGCAGTGCTAGTGTAGGGGGTGGCTACACCTTC.

V usage is TRBV2 and J usage is TRBJ2-7; maybe TRBD2 (6 bases). Germline-derived CDR1 and CDR2 are SNHLY and FYNNEI. CDR3 length: 13 residues. This CDR3 reads CASSGNGGYGQYV. CDR3 DNA sequence: TGTGCCAGCAGCGGAAATGGGGGGTACGGGCAGTACGTC.

This clonotype was observed a few times. The gene calls are TRBV6-5 and TRBJ2-1; D gene ambiguous. This CDR3 is built from 15 residues. V lost 2 bases and J 2 bases, leaving 10 bases between the germline ends. CDR1 is MNHEY and CDR2 is SVGAGI in the germline V gene. The CDR3 DNA reads TGTGCCAGCAGTTACGATCAGCTAACCTACAATGAGCAGTTCTTC. It codes for CASSYDQLTYNEQFF.

This clonotype was seen repeatedly, ten times or more. V and J are TRBV9 and TRBJ2-1; TRBD2 matches at 9 bases. The germline V gene encodes CDR1 SGDLS and CDR2 YYNGEE. The CDR3 consists of 15 residues. V dropped 0 bases and J dropped 8; count of bases not matched to a gene: 6. CDR3 residues: CASSVEGTSMDEQFF. As DNA, the CDR3 is TGTGCCAGCAGCGTAGAAGGGACTAGCATGGATGAGCAGTTCTTC.

This clonotype was seen repeatedly, ten times or more. The chain joins TRBV4-1 to TRBJ2-1, with TRBD2 as a possible D gene (5 bases). The CDR3 contains 17 residues. Germline V gene lookup returns CDR1 MGHRA and CDR2 YSYEKL. V was trimmed by 1 base and J by 4 bases, leaving 17 bases between them. DNA of the CDR3: TGCGCCAGCAGCCAAGGGCTAGCTCGGGCGAGATACAATGAGCAGTTCTTC. Translation gives CASSQGLARARYNEQFF.

The CDR3 DNA reads as TGTGCCTGGAGTGCTAGCTATAGACACAATGAGCAGTTCTTC. Translated: CAWSASYRHNEQFF. The chain is built from TRBV30 and TRBJ2-1; possible D gene TRBD2, 5 bases. This CDR3 is built from 14 residues. With 1 base removed from V and 5 bases from J, the gap between germline ends came to 12 bases. CDR1 and CDR2 from the germline V gene are GTSNPN and SVGIG (reference sequence).

This clonotype occurred a few times. This chain uses TRBV6-1 with TRBJ2-1; D is uncertain. The V end was cut by 2 bases, the J end by 8 bases, with 4 bases between. The CDR3 is 11 amino acids. Germline-derived CDR1 and CDR2 are MNHNS and SASEGT. The CDR3 DNA reads TGTGCCAGCAGTGAAAGGTATGAGCAGTTCTTC. Protein product: CASSERYEQFF.

The sample holds many counts of this clonotype. The chain has TRBV30 and TRBJ2-1; 10 positions agree with TRBD2. This CDR3 is 16 amino acids long. V was clipped by 2 bases and J by 8 bases; unmatched bases: 12. Germline lookup yields CDR1 GTSNPN and CDR2 SVGIG (reference sequence). In DNA, the CDR3 is TGTGCCTGGAGTCCTCCAAGCGGGAGGGCCTTCTATGAGCAGTTCTTC. Encoded protein: CAWSPPSGRAFYEQFF.

By frequency in the sample, this clonotype is medium-sized. V gene TRBV29-1 combines with J gene TRBJ1-5, with D unresolved. CDR3 length: 12 residues. Trimming removed 4 bases from V and 2 bases from J, with 6 bases in between. Germline V gives CDR1 SQVTM, CDR2 ANQGSEA. CDR3 loop: CSVGIGNQPQHF. CDR3 sequence (DNA): TGCAGCGTTGGCATTGGCAATCAGCCCCAGCATTTT. The entire variable domain, with the rest obtained from reference TRBV29-1 and TRBJ1-5, is as follows: SAVISQKPSRDICQRGTSLTIQCQVDSQVTMMFWYRQQPGQSLTLIATANQGSEATYESGFVIDKFPISRPNLTFSTLTVSNMSPEDSSIYLCSVGIGNQPQHFGDGTRLSIL.

This clonotype was counted between two and nine times. V gene TRBV6-1 combines with J gene TRBJ2-5; D is perhaps TRBD1 (6 bases). This CDR3 is 15 amino acids long. V lost 6 bases, J lost 5 bases, and 19 bases lay in between. Germline V gene data show CDR1 as MNHNS and CDR2 as SASEGT. CDR3 nucleotide sequence: TGTGCCAGCAGAGCCCAGGGACAACTCGGGGAGACCCAGTACTTC. Amino acids: CASRAQGQLGETQYF.

Many counts were recorded for this clonotype. The V call is TRBV7-2, the J call TRBJ2-3; D remains unclear. CDR1 and CDR2 (germline): SGHTA, FQGNSA. The CDR3 runs to 13 residues. V was pared by 2 bases and J by 6 bases, with 9 bases between. This chain's CDR3 is CASSLLIGDTQYF. Written as DNA, the CDR3 is TGTGCCAGCAGCTTATTAATAGGGGATACGCAGTATTTT. Drawing the rest from reference TRBV7-2 and TRBJ2-3, the complete variable domain is GAGVSQSPSNKVTEKGKDVELRCDPISGHTALYWYRQSLGQGLEFLIYFQGNSAPDKSGLPSDRFSAERTGGSVSTLTIQRTQQEDSAVYLCASSLLIGDTQYFGPGTRLTVL.

This clonotype was seen only a few times. DNA for the CDR3: TGTGCCAGCAGCTTAAAACAGCGCACAGATACGCAGTATTTT. This codes for CASSLKQRTDTQYF. The V and J genes are TRBV7-2 and TRBJ2-3; D is uncertain. V lost 2 bases and J 1 base, leaving 7 bases between the germline ends. CDR1 SGHTA and CDR2 FQGNSA come from the germline V gene. CDR3 length: 14 residues.

At least ten counts were recorded for this clonotype. The chain joins TRBV6-5 to TRBJ1-6; the D is unclear. This CDR3 has 15 residues. The germline V and J ends were trimmed by 6 bases and 8 bases, with 17 bases remaining between them. The germline CDR1 and CDR2 sequences are MNHEY and SVGAGI. CDR3 bases: TGTGCCAGCAGCCACTTCGAACTAGCCGATTCACCCCTCCACTTT. As protein: CASSHFELADSPLHF.

The sample holds many counts of this clonotype. The rearrangement uses TRBV24-1 and TRBJ1-2; 7 bases line up with TRBD1. The CDR3 spans 16 residues. V dropped 1 base and J dropped 3; count of bases not matched to a gene: 7. Germline-derived CDR1 and CDR2 are KGHDR and SFDVKD. In nucleotides, the CDR3 is TGTGCCACCAGTGATTTTTCAGGGGGAACGGACTATGGCTACACCTTC. Translation gives CATSDFSGGTDYGYTF.

The chain has TRBV7-2 and TRBJ2-1; D is unclear. This CDR3 is 15 amino acids long. Trimming shortened V by 5 bases and J by 6 bases, and 17 bases separated the two germline ends. The germline CDR1 and CDR2 sequences are SGHTA and FQGNSA. The CDR3 here is CASSRRLVGGNEQFF. The DNA of the CDR3 is TGTGCCAGCAGCCGACGACTCGTCGGTGGCAATGAGCAGTTCTTC.

The chain employs TRBV5-4 and TRBJ2-7; the match to TRBD2 covers 9 bases. J gave up 3 bases and V 2 bases, and 3 bases lay outside the gene matches. In germline, CDR1 is SGHNT, CDR2 YYREEE (reference sequence). The CDR3 is made up of 14 amino acids. In DNA, the CDR3 is TGTGCCAGCAGCTTTCCTAGCGGGGACTACGAGCAGTACTTC. Encoded protein: CASSFPSGDYEQYF.